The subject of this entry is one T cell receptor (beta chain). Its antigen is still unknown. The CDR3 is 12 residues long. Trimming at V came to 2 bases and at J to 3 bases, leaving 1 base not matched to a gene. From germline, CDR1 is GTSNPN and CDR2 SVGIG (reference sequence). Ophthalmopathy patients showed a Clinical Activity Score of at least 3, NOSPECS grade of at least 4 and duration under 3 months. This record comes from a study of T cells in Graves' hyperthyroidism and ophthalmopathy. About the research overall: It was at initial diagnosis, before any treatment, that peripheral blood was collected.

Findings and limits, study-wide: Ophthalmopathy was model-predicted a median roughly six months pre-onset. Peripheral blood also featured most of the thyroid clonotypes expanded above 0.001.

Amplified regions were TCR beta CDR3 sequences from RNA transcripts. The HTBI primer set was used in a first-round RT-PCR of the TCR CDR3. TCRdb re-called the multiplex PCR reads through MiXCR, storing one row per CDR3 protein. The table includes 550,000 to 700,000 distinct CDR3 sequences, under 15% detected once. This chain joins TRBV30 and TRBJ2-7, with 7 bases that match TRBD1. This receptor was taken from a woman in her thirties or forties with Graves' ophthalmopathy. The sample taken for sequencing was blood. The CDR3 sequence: CAWSRQGYEQYF. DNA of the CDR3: TGTGCCTGGAGTAGACAGGGCTACGAGCAGTACTTC.